This T cell receptor (beta chain) was observed in a study of shared clonotypes between healthy human individuals. The CDR3 is made up of 15 amino acids. V dropped 3 bases and J dropped 3 bases, with 15 bases sitting between them. The germline gives CDR1 SGDLS, CDR2 YYNGEE. Sequencing was at deep level. The data were produced by immunoSEQ multiplex PCR, yet TCRdb's version contains in-frame clones alone and is incomplete. Of 2 million to 2.5 million clones detected, more than 80% appear once; the ten largest clones hold about 0.37%. This clone was counted a single time. The chain combines TRBV9 with TRBJ1-1; D not certain. The clonotype originates from a man aged 18 to 29 in good health. Some clones in this sample may be carry-over from other donors' samples. Sequencing was performed on naive CD4+ T cells from PBMCs. Regarding subset: CD45RA+ positively selected. CDR3 loop: CASSDGRGGDTEAFF. The CDR3 DNA sequence: TGTGCCAGCAGCGACGGACGGGGTGGGGACACTGAAGCTTTCTTT.